This T cell receptor (beta chain) was recovered during a study of long-term antiretroviral therapy in people with HIV. Overall study results and limits: Controls exceeded HIV repertoires in CDR3 length range.

Of note for this clone: Its antigen is unknown.

The immunoSEQ assay was v3.0, run at survey level. The table came from immunoSEQ multiplex PCR; TCRdb's copy has only in-frame clones and leaves some out. The data hold about 21,000 clones, with approximately 81% observed a single time. Per germline, CDR1 MNHEY and CDR2 SMNVEV (reference sequence). The CDR3 is 14 residues long. V gave up 2 bases and J gave up 7 bases; unmatched junction bases: 7. This chain connects TRBV27 to TRBJ1-2; 7 bases match TRBD1. The TCR originated in a woman in her fifties or sixties with HIV. This sample comprised unsorted PBMCs, obtained 1.9 years after starting antiretroviral therapy. CDR3 sequence reads: CASSLTWGQFGYTF. The CDR3 DNA is TGTGCCAGCAGTTTAACATGGGGACAGTTTGGCTACACCTTC.